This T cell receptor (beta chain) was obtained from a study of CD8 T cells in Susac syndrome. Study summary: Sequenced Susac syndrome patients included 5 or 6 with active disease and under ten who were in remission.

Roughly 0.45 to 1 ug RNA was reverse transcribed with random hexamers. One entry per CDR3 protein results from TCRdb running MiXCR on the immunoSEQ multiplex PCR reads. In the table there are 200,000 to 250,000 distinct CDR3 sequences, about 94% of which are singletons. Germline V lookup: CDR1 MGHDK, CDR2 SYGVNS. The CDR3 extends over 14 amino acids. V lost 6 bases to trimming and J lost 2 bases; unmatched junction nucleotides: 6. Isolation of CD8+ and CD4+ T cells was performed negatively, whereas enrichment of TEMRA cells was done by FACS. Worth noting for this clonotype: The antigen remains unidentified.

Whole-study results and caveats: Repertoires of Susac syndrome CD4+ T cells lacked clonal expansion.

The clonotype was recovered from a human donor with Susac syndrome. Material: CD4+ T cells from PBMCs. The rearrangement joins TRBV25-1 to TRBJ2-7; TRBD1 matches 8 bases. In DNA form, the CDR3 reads TGTGCCAGCAGGGCGGCAGGGGGCACCTACGAGCAGTACTTC. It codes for CASRAAGGTYEQYF.